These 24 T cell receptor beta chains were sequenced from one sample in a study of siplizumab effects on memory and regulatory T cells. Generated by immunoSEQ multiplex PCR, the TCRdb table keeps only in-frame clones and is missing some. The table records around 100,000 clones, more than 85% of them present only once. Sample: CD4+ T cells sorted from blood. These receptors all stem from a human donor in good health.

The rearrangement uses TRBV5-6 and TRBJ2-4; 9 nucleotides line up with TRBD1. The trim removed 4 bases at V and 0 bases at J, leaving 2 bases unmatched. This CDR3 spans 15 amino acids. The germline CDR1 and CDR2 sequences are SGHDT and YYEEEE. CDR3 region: CASSMDRGAKNIQYF. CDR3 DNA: TGTGCCAGCAGCATGGACAGGGGAGCCAAAAACATTCAGTACTTC.

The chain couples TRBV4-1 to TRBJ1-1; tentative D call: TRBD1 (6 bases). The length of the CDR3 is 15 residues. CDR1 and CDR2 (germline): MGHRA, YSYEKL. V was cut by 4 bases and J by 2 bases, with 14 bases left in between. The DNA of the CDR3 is TGCGCCAGCAGCCCCGCGGACAGACAAAACACTGAAGCTTTCTTT. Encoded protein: CASSPADRQNTEAFF.

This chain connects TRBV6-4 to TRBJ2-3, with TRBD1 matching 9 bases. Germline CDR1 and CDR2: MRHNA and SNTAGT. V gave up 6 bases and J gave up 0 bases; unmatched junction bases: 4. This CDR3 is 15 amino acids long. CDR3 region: CASSMTGGSTDTQYF. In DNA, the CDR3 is TGTGCCAGCAGCATGACAGGGGGAAGCACAGATACGCAGTATTTT.

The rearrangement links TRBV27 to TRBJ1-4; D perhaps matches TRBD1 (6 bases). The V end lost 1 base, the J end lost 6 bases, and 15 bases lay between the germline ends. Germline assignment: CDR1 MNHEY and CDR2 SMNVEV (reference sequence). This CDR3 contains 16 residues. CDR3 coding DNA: TGTGCCAGCAGTTTATTAGTCGGAAGGGGGGATGAAAAACTGTTTTTT. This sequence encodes CASSLLVGRGDEKLFF. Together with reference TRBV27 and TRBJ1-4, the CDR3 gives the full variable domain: EAQVTQNPRYLITVTGKKLTVTCSQNMNHEYMSWYRQDPGLGLRQIYYSMNVEVTDKGDVPEGYKVSRKEKRNFPLILESPSPNQTSLYFCASSLLVGRGDEKLFFGSGTQLSVL.

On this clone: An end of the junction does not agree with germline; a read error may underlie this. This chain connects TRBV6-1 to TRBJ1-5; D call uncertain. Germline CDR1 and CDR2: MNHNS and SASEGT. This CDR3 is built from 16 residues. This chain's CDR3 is CASSDSHGWSSQPQHF. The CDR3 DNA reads TGTGCCAGCAGTGACAGCCACGGATGGAGCAGTCAGCCCCAGCATTTT.

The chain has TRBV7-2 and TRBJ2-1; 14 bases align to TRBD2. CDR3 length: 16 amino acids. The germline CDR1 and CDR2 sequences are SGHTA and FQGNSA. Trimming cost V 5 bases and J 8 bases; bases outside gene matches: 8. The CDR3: CASSPGGTSGGHEQFF. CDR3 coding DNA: TGTGCCAGCAGCCCCGGTGGGACTAGCGGGGGCCATGAGCAGTTCTTC.

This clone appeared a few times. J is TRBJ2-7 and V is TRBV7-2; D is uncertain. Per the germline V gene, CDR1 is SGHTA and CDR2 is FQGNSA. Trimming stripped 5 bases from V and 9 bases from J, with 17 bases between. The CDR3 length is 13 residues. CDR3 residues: CASSPGGALGQYF. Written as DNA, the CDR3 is TGTGCCAGCAGCCCGGGTGGCGCCCTCGGGCAGTACTTC.

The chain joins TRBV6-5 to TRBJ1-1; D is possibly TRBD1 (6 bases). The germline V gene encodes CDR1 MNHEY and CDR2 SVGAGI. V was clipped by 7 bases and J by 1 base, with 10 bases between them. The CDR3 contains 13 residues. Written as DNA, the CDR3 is TGTGCCAGCAAAGGGACACCGAACACTGAAGCTTTCTTT. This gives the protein CASKGTPNTEAFF.

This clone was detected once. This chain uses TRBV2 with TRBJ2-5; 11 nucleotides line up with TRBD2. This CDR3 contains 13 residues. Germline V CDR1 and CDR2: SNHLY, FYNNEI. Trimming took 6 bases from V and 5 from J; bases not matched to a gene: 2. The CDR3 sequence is CASRLAGVETQYF. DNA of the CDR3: TGTGCCAGCAGACTAGCGGGGGTGGAGACCCAGTACTTC. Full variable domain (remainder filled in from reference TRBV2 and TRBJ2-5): EPEVTQTPSHQVTQMGQEVILRCVPISNHLYFYWYRQILGQKVEFLVSFYNNEISEKSEIFDDQFSVERPDGSNFTLKIRSTKLEDSAMYFCASRLAGVETQYFGPGTRLLVL.

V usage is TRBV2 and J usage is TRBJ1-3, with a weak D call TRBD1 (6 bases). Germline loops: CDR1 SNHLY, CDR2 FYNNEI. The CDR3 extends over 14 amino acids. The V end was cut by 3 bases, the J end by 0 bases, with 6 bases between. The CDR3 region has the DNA TGTGCCAGCAGTGACAGGGGCTCTGGAAACACCATATATTTT. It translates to CASSDRGSGNTIYF.

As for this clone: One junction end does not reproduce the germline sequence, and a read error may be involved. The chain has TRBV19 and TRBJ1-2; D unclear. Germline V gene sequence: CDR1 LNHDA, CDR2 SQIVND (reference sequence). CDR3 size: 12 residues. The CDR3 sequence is CASRIVEVGYTF. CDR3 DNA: TGTGCCAGTAGGATAGTCGAAGTTGGCTACACCTTC.

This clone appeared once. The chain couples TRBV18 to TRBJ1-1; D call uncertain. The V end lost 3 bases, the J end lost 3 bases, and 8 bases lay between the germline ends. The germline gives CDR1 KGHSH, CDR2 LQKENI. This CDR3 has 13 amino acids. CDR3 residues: CASSPYRDTEAFF. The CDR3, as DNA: TGTGCCAGCTCACCCTATCGGGACACTGAAGCTTTCTTT.

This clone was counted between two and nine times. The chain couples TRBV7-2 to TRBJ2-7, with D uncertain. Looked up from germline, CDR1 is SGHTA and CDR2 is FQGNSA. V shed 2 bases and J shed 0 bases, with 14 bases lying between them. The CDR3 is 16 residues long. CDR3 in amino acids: CASSLWAGPSSYEQYF. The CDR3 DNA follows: TGTGCCAGCAGCTTATGGGCAGGACCGAGCTCCTACGAGCAGTACTTC.

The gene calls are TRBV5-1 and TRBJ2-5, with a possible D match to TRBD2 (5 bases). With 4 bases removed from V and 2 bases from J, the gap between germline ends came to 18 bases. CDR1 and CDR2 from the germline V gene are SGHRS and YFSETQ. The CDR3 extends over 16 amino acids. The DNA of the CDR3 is TGCGCCAGCAGCACCGTAGAGGGAGCGTTACAAGAGACCCAGTACTTC. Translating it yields CASSTVEGALQETQYF.

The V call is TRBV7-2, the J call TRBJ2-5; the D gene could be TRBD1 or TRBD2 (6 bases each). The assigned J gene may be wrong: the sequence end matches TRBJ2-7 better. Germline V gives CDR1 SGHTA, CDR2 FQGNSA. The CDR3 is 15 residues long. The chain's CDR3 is CASSPGGSWNGEQYF. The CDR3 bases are TGTGCCAGCAGCCCCGGGGGCAGTTGGAATGGCGAGCAGTACTTC.

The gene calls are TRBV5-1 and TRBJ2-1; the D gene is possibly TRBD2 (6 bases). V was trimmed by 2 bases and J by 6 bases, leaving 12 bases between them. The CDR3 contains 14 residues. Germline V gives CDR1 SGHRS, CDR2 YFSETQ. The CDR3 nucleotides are TGCGCCAGCAGCTTCTCTACTAGCCCCAATGAGCAGTTCTTC. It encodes CASSFSTSPNEQFF.

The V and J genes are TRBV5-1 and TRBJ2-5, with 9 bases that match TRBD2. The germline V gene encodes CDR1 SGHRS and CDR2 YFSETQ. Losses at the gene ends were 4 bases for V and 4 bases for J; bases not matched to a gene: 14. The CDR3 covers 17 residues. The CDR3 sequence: CASSLPLVAGAGETQYF. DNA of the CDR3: TGCGCCAGCAGCCTCCCTCTTGTAGCGGGGGCAGGAGAGACCCAGTACTTC.

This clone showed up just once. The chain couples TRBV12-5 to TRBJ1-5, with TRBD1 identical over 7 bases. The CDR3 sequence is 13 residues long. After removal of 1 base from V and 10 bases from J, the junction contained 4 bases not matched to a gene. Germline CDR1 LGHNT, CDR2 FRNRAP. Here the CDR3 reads CASGLGQGGPQHF. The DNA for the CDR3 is TGTGCTAGTGGTTTGGGGCAGGGGGGTCCCCAGCATTTT.

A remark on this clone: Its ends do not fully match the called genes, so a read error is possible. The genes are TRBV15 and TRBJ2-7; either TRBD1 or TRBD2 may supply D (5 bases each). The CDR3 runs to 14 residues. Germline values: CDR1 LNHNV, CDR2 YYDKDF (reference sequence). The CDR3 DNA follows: TGTGCCGCCAGCAGAGAGGGTGGACACTACGAGCAGTACTTC. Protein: CAASREGGHYEQYF.

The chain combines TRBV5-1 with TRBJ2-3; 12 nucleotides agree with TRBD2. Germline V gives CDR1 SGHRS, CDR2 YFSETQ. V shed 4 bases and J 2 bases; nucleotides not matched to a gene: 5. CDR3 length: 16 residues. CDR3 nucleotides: TGCGCCAGCAGCCTCACTAGCGGGGGGTCCACAGATACGCAGTATTTT. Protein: CASSLTSGGSTDTQYF.

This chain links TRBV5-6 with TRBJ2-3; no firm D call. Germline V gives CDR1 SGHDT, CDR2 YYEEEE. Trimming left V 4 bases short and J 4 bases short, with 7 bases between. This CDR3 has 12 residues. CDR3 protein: CASSTNADTQYF. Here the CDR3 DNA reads TGTGCCAGCAGCACTAATGCAGATACGCAGTATTTT.

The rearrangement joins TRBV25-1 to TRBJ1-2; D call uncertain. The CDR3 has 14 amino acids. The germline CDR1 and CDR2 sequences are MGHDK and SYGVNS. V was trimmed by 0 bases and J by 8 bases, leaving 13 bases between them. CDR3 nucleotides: TGTGCCAGCAGTGAATATGAGGGAATGGGGGGCTACACCTTC. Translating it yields CASSEYEGMGGYTF.

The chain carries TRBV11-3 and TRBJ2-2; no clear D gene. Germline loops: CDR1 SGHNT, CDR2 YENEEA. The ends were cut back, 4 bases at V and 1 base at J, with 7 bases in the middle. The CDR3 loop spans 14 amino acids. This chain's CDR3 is CASSSLGNTGELFF. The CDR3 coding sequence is TGTGCCAGCAGCTCCCTTGGGAACACCGGGGAGCTGTTTTTT.

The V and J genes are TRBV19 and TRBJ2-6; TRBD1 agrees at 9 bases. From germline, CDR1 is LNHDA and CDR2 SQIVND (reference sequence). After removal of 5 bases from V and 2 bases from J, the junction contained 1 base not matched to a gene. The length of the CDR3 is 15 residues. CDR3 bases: TGTGCCAGTAGTGGACAGGGGACTGGGGCCAACGTCCTGACTTTC. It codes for CASSGQGTGANVLTF.